The T cell receptor (beta chain) described here comes from a study of blood T cell repertoires in COVID-19. Study details: Specimens from acute and convalescent COVID-19 originated in the United States, Italy and Spain. The cDNA or gDNA used as material had been derived from T cells, B-cell-depleted T cells, or PBMCs.

Germline values: CDR1 SGHDN, CDR2 FVKESK. V was pared by 4 bases and J by 1 base, with 1 base of the junction left unmatched. The CDR3 has 13 amino acids. Authors' processing steps: Amplification from reference gene primers served as the basis for estimated nucleated cell counts. The data were produced by immunoSEQ multiplex PCR, yet TCRdb's version contains in-frame clones alone and is incomplete. Clone size and V and J calls were adopted from that table, with D and trimming inferred from the DNA. The data show about 440,000 clones, more than 70% seen once. This clonotype was sampled from a woman aged 45-65 years with COVID-19, enrolled during active disease. The sequenced sample was peripheral blood. This chain joins TRBV14 and TRBJ2-7, with 7 bases matching TRBD2. The CDR3 nucleotides read TGTGCCAGCAGCCCCGGGAGGTCCTACGAGCAGTACTTC. Its protein is CASSPGRSYEQYF.